The 21 T cell receptor beta chains in this list originate from one sample, sequenced in a study of CD8 T cells in ankylosing spondylitis. MiXCR, applied by TCRdb to the 5' RACE reads, yields one record per CDR3 protein. The sample consists of approximately 350,000 distinct CDR3 sequences, 20% to 25% of them appearing once. The specimen sequenced was blood, either unsorted or a sorted T cell fraction (not recorded which). The receptors shown here come from a male donor with ankylosing spondylitis or in good health (not recorded which).

This clonotype was recorded many times. The chain has TRBV12-3 or TRBV12-4 and TRBJ2-3, with 8 bases matching TRBD1. The CDR3 totals 14 residues. With 3 bases clipped from V and 3 bases from J, the junction kept 2 bases outside the gene matches. The CDR3 DNA reads TGTGCCAGCAGTTTCAGGGGGCAAACAGATACGCAGTATTTT. It encodes CASSFRGQTDTQYF.

The V call is TRBV12-3 or TRBV12-4, the J call TRBJ2-7, with D perhaps TRBD1 (5 bases). The CDR3 runs to 12 residues. The germline V and J ends were trimmed by 5 bases and 2 bases, with 7 bases remaining between them. In DNA form, the CDR3 reads TGTGCCAGCAGTGGGGCCGCCTACGAGCAGTACTTC. Its translation: CASSGAAYEQYF.

This clonotype showed up just a few times. The chain uses TRBV12-3 or TRBV12-4 and TRBJ1-3; no clear D gene. The CDR3 spans 16 residues. Trimming removed 5 bases at V and 1 base at J, with 15 bases between. The CDR3 region is CASSEWSSGSGNTIYF. CDR3 nucleotide sequence: TGTGCCAGCAGTGAATGGTCGAGCGGATCTGGAAACACCATATATTTT.

CDR3 region: CASSQEAANWGELFF. The DNA of the CDR3 is TGTGCCAGCAGCCAAGAGGCTGCGAATTGGGGGGAGCTGTTTTTT. This sequence joins TRBV4-2 and TRBJ2-2; no reliable D call. The CDR3 spans 15 residues. Germline loops: CDR1 LGHNA, CDR2 YNFKEQ. V was cut by 0 bases and J by 8 bases, with 13 bases left in between.

The chain has TRBV29-1 and TRBJ2-1, with 7 bases matching TRBD1. There are 14 residues in the CDR3. Trimming cost V 5 bases and J 4 bases; bases outside gene matches: 8. The germline gives CDR1 SQVTM, CDR2 ANQGSEA. The CDR3 is CSVPGDSRYNEQFF. The CDR3 region has the DNA TGCAGCGTTCCAGGGGACAGTAGATACAATGAGCAGTTCTTC.

The sample holds a few counts of this clonotype. The V call is TRBV28, the J call TRBJ2-3; a weak D match, TRBD2 (5 bases). V was pared by 2 bases and J by 4 bases, with 13 bases between. This CDR3 has 15 amino acids. CDR1 MDHEN and CDR2 SYDVKM come from the germline V gene. DNA for the CDR3: TGTGCCAGCAGTTTAATTTCGGTGAGGGCAGATACGCAGTATTTT. It encodes CASSLISVRADTQYF.

There are a few counts of this clonotype. This rearrangement joins TRBV2 to TRBJ1-1; D is undetermined. CDR1 SNHLY and CDR2 FYNNEI come from the germline V gene. The CDR3 contains 15 residues. V shed 7 bases and J shed 0 bases, with 15 bases lying between them. CDR3 sequence (DNA): TGTGCCAGCAAGAAGACGGGATACATGAACACTGAAGCTTTCTTT. It translates to CASKKTGYMNTEAFF. Together with reference TRBV2 and TRBJ1-1, the CDR3 gives the full variable domain: EPEVTQTPSHQVTQMGQEVILRCVPISNHLYFYWYRQILGQKVEFLVSFYNNEISEKSEIFDDQFSVERPDGSNFTLKIRSTKLEDSAMYFCASKKTGYMNTEAFFGQGTRLTVV.

The chain couples TRBV5-5 to TRBJ2-1; D may be TRBD1 (5 bases). Germline V gives CDR1 SGHKS, CDR2 YYEKEE (reference sequence). The CDR3 runs to 14 residues. The V gene lost 5 bases and the J gene lost 3 bases, with 12 bases spanning the gap. CDR3 in amino acids: CASSPDRNYNEQFF. As DNA, the CDR3 is TGTGCCAGCAGTCCCGACAGAAACTACAATGAGCAGTTCTTC.

The chain employs TRBV4-1 and TRBJ2-7, with D hard to call. This CDR3 spans 14 amino acids. Germline assignment: CDR1 MGHRA and CDR2 YSYEKL. Trimming shortened V by 5 bases and J by 1 base, and 12 bases separated the two germline ends. CDR3 in DNA: TGCGCCAGCAGCTCCCGACCGGAGTCCTACGAGCAGTACTTC. Its translation is CASSSRPESYEQYF.

CDR3 residues: CASSVEGQANNEQFF. CDR3 DNA sequence: TGTGCCAGCAGCGTAGAGGGTCAGGCGAACAATGAGCAGTTCTTC. The chain has TRBV9 and TRBJ2-1; D is unclear. With 0 bases removed from V and 5 bases from J, the gap between germline ends came to 12 bases. The germline V gene encodes CDR1 SGDLS and CDR2 YYNGEE. This CDR3 contains 15 residues.

There are a few counts of this clonotype. The genes are TRBV5-1 and TRBJ2-3; D is unclear. V was shortened by 4 bases and J by 5 bases, with 11 bases between the two germline ends. The V gene's germline CDR1 is SGHRS and CDR2 YFSETQ. There are 13 residues in the CDR3. The CDR3 is CASSRGSVDTQYF. The CDR3 nucleotides read TGCGCCAGCAGCCGTGGATCGGTAGATACGCAGTATTTT.

This sequence joins TRBV24-1 and TRBJ2-1; 7 nucleotides align to TRBD1. Trimming took 0 bases from V and 0 from J; bases not matched to a gene: 1. The CDR3 has 16 residues. Germline V gives CDR1 KGHDR, CDR2 SFDVKD. The CDR3 bases are TGTGCCACCAGTGATTTGGGGGACAGCTCCTACAATGAGCAGTTCTTC. Its translation: CATSDLGDSSYNEQFF.

The CDR3 is CATSRGGSDGEQFF. CDR3 bases: TGTGCCACCAGCAGAGGGGGATCGGACGGGGAGCAGTTCTTC. The chain carries TRBV15 and TRBJ2-1; D is ambiguous. This CDR3 has 14 residues. V dropped 1 base and J dropped 10 bases, with 14 bases sitting between them. The V gene's germline CDR1 is LNHNV and CDR2 YYDKDF (reference sequence).

This chain links TRBV28 with TRBJ2-7, with D possibly called TRBD1 or TRBD2 (5 bases each). In germline, CDR1 is MDHEN, CDR2 SYDVKM. The germline V and J ends were trimmed by 6 bases and 3 bases, with 12 bases remaining between them. This CDR3 region has 13 residues. The CDR3 bases are TGTGCCAGCAGCCAGGGACCAAACTACGAGCAGTACTTC. This sequence encodes CASSQGPNYEQYF. The full variable domain, its missing parts supplied by reference TRBV28 and TRBJ2-7, is DVKVTQSSRYLVKRTGEKVFLECVQDMDHENMFWYRQDPGLGLRLIYFSYDVKMKEKGDIPEGYSVSREKKERFSLILESASTNQTSMYLCASSQGPNYEQYFGPGTRLTVT.

The DNA of the CDR3 is TGTGCCAGCAGTTTATGGTATCGGGGGGCGGGGGACAATGAGCAGTTCTTC. Protein: CASSLWYRGAGDNEQFF. The rearrangement uses TRBV27 and TRBJ2-1; maybe TRBD2 (7 bases). Germline values: CDR1 MNHEY, CDR2 SMNVEV (reference sequence). The CDR3 consists of 17 residues. The V end was cut by 1 base, the J end by 5 bases, with 18 bases between.

This clonotype has a count of ten or more. The chain links TRBV4-1 to TRBJ1-1; D not resolved. Germline V gene data show CDR1 as MGHRA and CDR2 as YSYEKL. The CDR3 consists of 15 residues. V was cut by 1 base and J by 2 bases, with 11 bases left in between. CDR3 nucleotides: TGCGCCAGCAGCCAAGCCGTGGGGTATAACACTGAAGCTTTCTTT. Protein: CASSQAVGYNTEAFF.

The chain recombines TRBV4-1 with TRBJ1-4; maybe TRBD1 (5 bases). CDR1 MGHRA and CDR2 YSYEKL come from the germline V gene. The V gene lost 3 bases and the J gene lost 0 bases, with 17 bases spanning the gap. The CDR3 is made up of 18 amino acids. The CDR3 DNA is TGCGCCAGCAGCCACACCAACCAGTGGGGGACAACTAATGAAAAACTGTTTTTT. Encoded protein: CASSHTNQWGTTNEKLFF.

This clonotype turned up a few times. The V gene is TRBV20-1, the J gene TRBJ2-7; D is unclear. The length of the CDR3 is 11 residues. From germline, CDR1 is DFQATT and CDR2 SNEGSKA (reference sequence). The ends were cut back, 0 bases at V and 6 bases at J, with 6 bases in the middle. CDR3 sequence reads: CSARDYSEQYF. The CDR3 DNA reads as TGCAGTGCTAGAGATTATTCCGAGCAGTACTTC.

The chain is built from TRBV20-1 and TRBJ2-2; the match to TRBD2 covers 8 bases. V trimming: 1 base; J trimming: 1 base; junction bases outside the gene matches: 2. Germline V gives CDR1 DFQATT, CDR2 SNEGSKA (reference sequence). The CDR3 sequence is 15 residues long. CDR3 coding DNA: TGCAGTGCTAGAGGGCTAGCGGGGAACACCGGGGAGCTGTTTTTT. Translated: CSARGLAGNTGELFF.

The chain has TRBV29-1 and TRBJ2-5; TRBD1 matches 7 bases. This CDR3 is 15 amino acids long. Germline loops: CDR1 SQVTM, CDR2 ANQGSEA. With V trimmed by 6 bases and J by 0 bases, 10 bases remained unmatched. In DNA form, the CDR3 reads TGCAGCGTCGACTCCGGGACAGACTACCAAGAGACCCAGTACTTC. Protein product: CSVDSGTDYQETQYF.

This clonotype has at least ten counts. A read error may produce the germline difference seen at one junction end. The rearrangement uses TRBV27 and TRBJ2-3; 8 nucleotides agree with TRBD2. CDR3 length equals 14 residues. Per the germline V gene, CDR1 is MNHEY and CDR2 is SMNVEV (reference sequence). This CDR3 is CASSLLAGTDTQYF. Here the CDR3 DNA reads TGCGCCAGCAGCCTACTAGCGGGCACAGATACGCAGTATTTT.